This T cell receptor beta chain was recorded in a study of T cells in Graves' hyperthyroidism and ophthalmopathy. Uncontrolled infections, other autoimmune diseases, pregnancy or lactation led to exclusion of patients. V lost 4 bases to trimming and J lost 6 bases; unmatched junction nucleotides: 8. This CDR3 contains 15 residues. Germline-derived CDR1 and CDR2 are SGHNT and YYREEE (reference sequence). This clonotype was counted between two and nine times. Regions amplified from RNA transcripts were the TCR beta CDR3 regions. When the TCR CDR3 underwent first-round RT-PCR, the HTBI primer set was used. TCRdb called the multiplex PCR reads again in MiXCR, with one record for every CDR3 protein. The sample contains about 500,000 distinct CDR3 sequences, about 16% of which appear only once.

This chain connects TRBV5-4 to TRBJ2-2; 8 nucleotides agree with TRBD2. This sequence was found in a woman in her twenties or thirties with Graves' ophthalmopathy. Input material: blood. The CDR3 DNA follows: TGTGCCAGCAGCCCAGGCGGACTAGCCCCCGGGGAGCTGTTTTTT. Translation gives CASSPGGLAPGELFF.